These 31 T cell receptor beta chains share one sample of origin, sequenced in a study of blood T cells in healthy people across ages. Sample-barcoded 5' priming and a J-beta primer mix drove a second PCR of roughly 7 to 11 cycles. Each CDR3 protein is one row after TCRdb ran MiXCR on the 5' RACE reads. The data hold roughly 1.5 million distinct CDR3 sequences, with around 40% observed a single time. Sequenced sample: blood. These receptor sequences come from a woman under 30 in good health.

This rearrangement joins TRBV2 to TRBJ1-2, with D uncertain. The V end lost 3 bases, the J end lost 4 bases, and 6 bases lay between the germline ends. From germline, CDR1 is SNHLY and CDR2 FYNNEI. This CDR3 contains 12 residues. The DNA for the CDR3 is TGTGCCAGCAGTGACAGATCCTATGGCTACACCTTC. It yields the protein CASSDRSYGYTF.

This clonotype appeared a few times. The genes are TRBV27 and TRBJ1-1; 7 bases line up with TRBD1. Losses at the gene ends were 7 bases for V and 0 bases for J; bases not matched to a gene: 5. Germline V gives CDR1 MNHEY, CDR2 SMNVEV (reference sequence). The CDR3 is 14 residues long. CDR3 coding DNA: TGTGCCAGCACCAAGACAGGGTTGAACACTGAAGCTTTCTTT. Protein: CASTKTGLNTEAFF.

The chain carries TRBV20-1 and TRBJ2-3; tentatively, D is TRBD2 (5 bases). The CDR3 extends over 14 amino acids. Germline lookup yields CDR1 DFQATT and CDR2 SNEGSKA (reference sequence). V was clipped by 6 bases and J by 2 bases, with 15 bases between them. CDR3 sequence (DNA): TGCAGTGCCGACCGGGATTTCCACACAGATACGCAGTATTTT. Residues: CSADRDFHTDTQYF.

The gene calls are TRBV6-1 and TRBJ2-5; 9 bases fit TRBD2. This CDR3 contains 19 residues. Trimming cost V 7 bases and J 11 bases; bases outside gene matches: 29. Per the germline V gene, CDR1 is MNHNS and CDR2 is SASEGT. CDR3 amino acids: CASIPGRFRSGSVYNEQYF. The CDR3 DNA follows: TGTGCCAGCATCCCGGGTCGGTTCCGTAGCGGGAGTGTATACAATGAGCAGTACTTC.

This clonotype was counted ten times or more. A read error may be the cause here, since a much bigger clone is one base away. This chain links TRBV12-3 or TRBV12-4 with TRBJ2-6; D is unclear. V lost 5 bases and J 0 bases, leaving 5 bases between the germline ends. The CDR3 totals 14 residues. The CDR3 DNA is TGTGCCAGCAGTCACAGCTCTGGGGCCAACGTCCTGACTTTC. Encoded protein: CASSHSSGANVLTF.

This clonotype was seen repeatedly, ten times or more. The gene calls are TRBV7-8 and TRBJ2-3; D gene uncertain. Trimming left V 1 base short and J 2 bases short, with 19 bases between. The CDR3 contains 18 residues. The germline V gene has CDR1 SGHVS and CDR2 FQNEAQ. The CDR3 protein is CASSLVHLAGDPTDTQYF. The CDR3 region has the DNA TGTGCCAGCAGCTTAGTCCACTTAGCCGGAGATCCCACAGATACGCAGTATTTT.

The CDR3 DNA reads as TGCAGTGCTAGAGCTCAGGGTAGGGGGGATAATTCACCCCTCCACTTT. As protein: CSARAQGRGDNSPLHF. The genes are TRBV20-1 and TRBJ1-6; D may be TRBD1 (6 bases). Germline CDR1 and CDR2: DFQATT and SNEGSKA (reference sequence). Trimming pared 1 base from V and 5 bases from J, leaving 15 bases between. The CDR3 length is 16 residues.

This clonotype was seen only a few times. The rearrangement uses TRBV7-2 and TRBJ2-1; no firm D call. CDR1 is SGHTA and CDR2 is FQGNSA in the germline V gene. The CDR3 runs to 14 residues. V dropped 5 bases and J dropped 0 bases, with 8 bases sitting between them. The CDR3 protein is CASSDYGSYNEQFF. CDR3 bases: TGTGCCAGCAGCGATTACGGCTCCTACAATGAGCAGTTCTTC.

This CDR3 reads CASSYHRGTVDNEQFF. DNA of the CDR3: TGTGCCAGCAGTTACCATCGGGGTACGGTGGACAATGAGCAGTTCTTC. J is TRBJ2-1 and V is TRBV6-5; a weak D match, TRBD2 (5 bases). Per germline, CDR1 MNHEY and CDR2 SVGAGI. Trimming took 2 bases from V and 5 from J, leaving 16 bases between them. This CDR3 has 16 amino acids.

This chain connects TRBV20-1 to TRBJ1-2, with TRBD1 matching 11 bases. The CDR3 spans 13 residues. Germline CDR1 reads DFQATT; CDR2 reads SNEGSKA (reference sequence). The chain's CDR3 is CSPPGGQGVGYTF. The CDR3 coding sequence is TGCAGCCCTCCAGGGGGACAGGGGGTTGGCTACACCTTC.

The chain is built from TRBV20-1 and TRBJ2-7, with TRBD2 matching 7 bases. This CDR3 has 15 amino acids. From germline, CDR1 is DFQATT and CDR2 SNEGSKA (reference sequence). J gave up 6 bases and V 2 bases, and 13 bases lay outside the gene matches. CDR3 loop: CSARYSGTTRGEQYF. CDR3 DNA: TGCAGTGCTAGATACTCCGGGACTACCCGCGGCGAGCAGTACTTC.

The genes are TRBV29-1 and TRBJ2-3, with D possibly TRBD2 on 5 matching bases. Per the germline V gene, CDR1 is SQVTM and CDR2 is ANQGSEA. V was pared by 6 bases and J by 2 bases, with 18 bases between. This CDR3 contains 15 residues. The CDR3 is CSVLSSGGPTDTQYF. The CDR3 DNA follows: TGCAGCGTGCTAAGCTCAGGAGGCCCCACAGATACGCAGTATTTT.

The J gene is TRBJ1-1, the V gene TRBV4-1, with D possibly TRBD1 on 5 matching bases. Germline lookup yields CDR1 MGHRA and CDR2 YSYEKL. The CDR3 runs 14 residues. Trimming removed 1 base from V and 6 bases from J, with 12 bases in between. CDR3 residues: CASSQGGRGAEAFF. As DNA, the CDR3 is TGCGCCAGCAGCCAAGGGGGGAGGGGCGCTGAAGCTTTCTTT.

About this clonotype itself: One end of the junction fails to match germline, which may point to a read error. The J gene is TRBJ1-2, the V gene TRBV6-5; the match to TRBD1 covers 7 bases. Per the germline V gene, CDR1 is MNHEY and CDR2 is SVGAGI. The CDR3 spans 16 residues. The CDR3 here is CASRPGQSFMPYGYTF. CDR3 DNA sequence: TGTGCTAGCAGGCCGGGACAGTCCTTCATGCCCTATGGCTACACCTTC.

This clonotype appeared a few times. V is TRBV25-1 and J is TRBJ2-1; 8 bases map to TRBD2. The CDR3 runs to 17 residues. Germline CDR1 reads MGHDK; CDR2 reads SYGVNS. V was clipped by 2 bases and J by 6 bases; unmatched bases: 12. The CDR3: CASSEMTPGGLINEQFF. The CDR3, as DNA: TGTGCCAGCAGTGAAATGACCCCGGGAGGGCTTATCAATGAGCAGTTCTTC.

As DNA, the CDR3 is TGTGCCAGCAGTTACTCAGGGGGCGCCCAGGGAGAGACCCAGTACTTC. Amino acids: CASSYSGGAQGETQYF. The rearrangement uses TRBV6-2 or TRBV6-3 and TRBJ2-5, with 7 bases fitting TRBD1. With 0 bases clipped from V and 4 bases from J, the junction kept 8 bases outside the gene matches. This CDR3 has 16 residues. Per germline, CDR1 MNHEY and CDR2 SVGEGT.

This chain joins TRBV6-5 and TRBJ2-7; D not resolved. Germline CDR1 MNHEY, CDR2 SVGAGI. The V and J ends lost 5 bases and 5 bases respectively, with 16 bases between them. CDR3 length: 14 residues. CDR3 residues: CASSARPVYDEQYF. CDR3 DNA: TGTGCCAGCAGTGCCAGGCCAGTGTACGACGAGCAGTACTTC.

Regarding this clonotype: The DNA is omitted, as the CDR3 cannot be located on it reliably, and the CDR3 follows TCRdb's listing. CDR3 loop: CASSVFGTGNTGELFF. The chain is built from TRBV21-1 and TRBJ2-2; the DNA was not compared with TRBD1, the D call given in the table. TRBV21-1 is a pseudogene. The CDR3 length is 16 residues, termini included.

CDR3 sequence (DNA): TGTGCCAGCGGTAGCGGGGGGCCTTACAATGAGCAGTTCTTC. It is translated as CASGSGGPYNEQFF. This rearrangement joins TRBV6-6 to TRBJ2-1; 10 bases are a match to TRBD2. Germline V CDR1 and CDR2: MNHNY, SVGAGI (reference sequence). V dropped 8 bases and J dropped 4; count of bases not matched to a gene: 5. The CDR3 has 14 residues.

This clonotype was observed a handful of times. This chain connects TRBV6-2 or TRBV6-3 to TRBJ1-2; D is uncertain. Germline V lookup: CDR1 MNHEY, CDR2 SVGEGT. V was pared by 6 bases and J by 5 bases, with 19 bases between. The CDR3 loop spans 15 amino acids. CDR3 sequence reads: CASSHKTHRGYGYTF. The CDR3 DNA reads as TGTGCCAGCAGCCATAAGACCCATAGAGGGTATGGCTACACCTTC.

This clonotype was counted once. The chain has TRBV9 and TRBJ1-1; unclear D gene. The CDR3 spans 13 residues. Trimming stripped 5 bases from V and 4 bases from J, with 12 bases between. Germline lookup yields CDR1 SGDLS and CDR2 YYNGEE. The CDR3 spells CASRDALVTEAFF. In DNA form, the CDR3 reads TGTGCCAGCAGGGACGCCCTCGTCACTGAAGCTTTCTTT.

This sequence joins TRBV7-2 and TRBJ2-3, with 9 bases aligning to TRBD2. Trimming removed 5 bases from V and 3 bases from J; junction bases left unmatched: 6. CDR1 is SGHTA and CDR2 is FQGNSA in the germline V gene. The CDR3 consists of 15 residues. The CDR3 DNA is TGTGCCAGCAGCCCCCCGGGACTAGCAACAGATACGCAGTATTTT. As protein: CASSPPGLATDTQYF.

This clonotype has a handful of counts. The rearrangement links TRBV12-3 or TRBV12-4 to TRBJ2-1; the match to TRBD1 covers 7 bases. The CDR3 consists of 16 residues. With 7 bases clipped from V and 4 bases from J, the junction kept 13 bases outside the gene matches. The CDR3: CASTSRQGSSYNEQFF. The CDR3 bases are TGTGCCAGCACCTCTCGACAGGGATCTTCGTACAATGAGCAGTTCTTC.

The rearrangement uses TRBV4-1 and TRBJ1-2; D not resolved. V lost 1 base to trimming and J lost 0 bases, with 9 bases between them. This CDR3 has 15 amino acids. Germline values: CDR1 MGHRA, CDR2 YSYEKL. The CDR3 region has the DNA TGCGCCAGCAGCCAAGTAAATACCCCTAACTATGGCTACACCTTC. It translates to CASSQVNTPNYGYTF.

The chain has TRBV20-1 and TRBJ2-3, with 11 positions matching TRBD2. CDR1 is DFQATT, CDR2 SNEGSKA, per germline (reference sequence). The V segment lost 3 bases and the J segment 5 bases; nucleotides outside the gene matches: 4. CDR3 length equals 14 residues. The CDR3 reads CSARPLAGVDTQYF. In nucleotides, the CDR3 is TGCAGTGCTAGGCCACTAGCGGGAGTAGATACGCAGTATTTT.

This clonotype was counted only a few times. The J gene is TRBJ2-7, the V gene TRBV12-3 or TRBV12-4, with TRBD2 matching over 9 bases. The CDR3 has 15 amino acids. V was clipped by 4 bases and J by 4 bases; unmatched bases: 8. This CDR3 is CASSSTSGVPYEQYF. The CDR3 DNA reads as TGTGCCAGCAGTTCGACTAGCGGAGTCCCTTACGAGCAGTACTTC.

This clonotype was observed a few times. This rearrangement joins TRBV5-1 to TRBJ2-3; D call uncertain. The CDR3 extends over 14 amino acids. Germline CDR1 is SGHRS and CDR2 is YFSETQ. Trimming removed 0 bases at V and 4 bases at J, with 9 bases between. The CDR3 DNA is TGCGCCAGCAGCTTGGGTGTCAGAGCAGATACGCAGTATTTT. Translation gives CASSLGVRADTQYF. The whole variable domain, filled in from reference TRBV5-1 and TRBJ2-3, reads KAGVTQTPRYLIKTRGQQVTLSCSPISGHRSVSWYQQTPGQGLQFLFEYFSETQRNKGNFPGRFSGRQFSNSRSEMNVSTLELGDSALYLCASSLGVRADTQYFGPGTRLTVL.

This clonotype was counted at least ten times. The chain recombines TRBV12-3 or TRBV12-4 with TRBJ2-1, with D unclear. V dropped 3 bases and J dropped 10 bases, with 10 bases sitting between them. CDR3 length: 12 residues. CDR3 DNA sequence: TGTGCCAGCAGTTTCGGCCTGAGGGAGCAGTTCTTC. Its translation is CASSFGLREQFF.

The V call is TRBV2, the J call TRBJ2-1; D not certain. Trimming stripped 10 bases from V and 2 bases from J, with 15 bases between. The CDR3 is 14 amino acids. Germline V gene data show CDR1 as SNHLY and CDR2 as FYNNEI. CDR3 bases: TGTGCCATCCCCGGCAGAGAAACCTACAATGAGCAGTTCTTC. The encoded protein is CAIPGRETYNEQFF.

The chain links TRBV27 to TRBJ1-2; no reliable D call. From germline, CDR1 is MNHEY and CDR2 SMNVEV (reference sequence). V gave up 6 bases and J gave up 7 bases, with 15 bases separating them. The CDR3 is made up of 13 amino acids. The DNA for the CDR3 is TGTGCCAGCAGGCCAGCCGACTACAGTGGCTACACCTTC. Its protein is CASRPADYSGYTF.

This clonotype was detected ten times or more. This chain uses TRBV10-3 with TRBJ2-3, with unresolved D. Germline-derived CDR1 and CDR2 are ENHRY and SYGVKD. The V and J ends lost 6 bases and 4 bases respectively, with 11 bases between them. This CDR3 has 13 residues. CDR3 nucleotide sequence: TGTGCCATCAGCGATCAAAACTCAGATACGCAGTATTTT. Encoded protein: CAISDQNSDTQYF.